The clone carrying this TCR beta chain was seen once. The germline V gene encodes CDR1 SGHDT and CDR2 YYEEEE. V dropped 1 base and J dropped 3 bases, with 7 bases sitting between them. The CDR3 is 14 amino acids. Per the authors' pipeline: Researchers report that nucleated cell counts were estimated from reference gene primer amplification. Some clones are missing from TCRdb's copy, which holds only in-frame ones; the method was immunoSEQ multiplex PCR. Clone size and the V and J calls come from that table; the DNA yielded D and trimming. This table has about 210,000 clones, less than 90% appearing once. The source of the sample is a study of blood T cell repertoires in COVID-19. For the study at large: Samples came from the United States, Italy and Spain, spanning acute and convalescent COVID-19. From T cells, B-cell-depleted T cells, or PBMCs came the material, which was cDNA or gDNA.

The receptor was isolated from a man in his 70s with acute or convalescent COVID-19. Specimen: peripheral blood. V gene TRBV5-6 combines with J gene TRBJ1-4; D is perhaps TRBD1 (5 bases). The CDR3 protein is CASSLPGANEKLFF. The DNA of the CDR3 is TGTGCCAGCAGCTTGCCGGGGGCTAATGAAAAACTGTTTTTT.